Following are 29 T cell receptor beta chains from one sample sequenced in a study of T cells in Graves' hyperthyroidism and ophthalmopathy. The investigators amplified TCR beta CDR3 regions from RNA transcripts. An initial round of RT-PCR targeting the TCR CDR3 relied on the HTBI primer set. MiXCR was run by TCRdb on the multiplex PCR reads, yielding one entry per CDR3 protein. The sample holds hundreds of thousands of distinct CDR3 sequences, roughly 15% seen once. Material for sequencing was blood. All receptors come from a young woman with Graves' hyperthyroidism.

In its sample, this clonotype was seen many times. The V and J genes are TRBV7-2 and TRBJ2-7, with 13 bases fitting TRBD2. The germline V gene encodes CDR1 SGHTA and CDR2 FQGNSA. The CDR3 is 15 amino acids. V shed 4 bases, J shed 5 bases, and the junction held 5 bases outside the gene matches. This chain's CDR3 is CASSSGLAGVHEQYF. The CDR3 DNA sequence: TGTGCCAGCAGCTCCGGACTAGCGGGAGTACACGAGCAGTACTTC.

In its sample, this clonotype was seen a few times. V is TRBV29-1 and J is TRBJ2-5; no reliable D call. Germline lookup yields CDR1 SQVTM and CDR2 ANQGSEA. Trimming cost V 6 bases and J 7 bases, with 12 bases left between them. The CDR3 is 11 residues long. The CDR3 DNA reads TGCAGCGTACCGGATTGGGGGACCCAGTACTTC. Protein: CSVPDWGTQYF. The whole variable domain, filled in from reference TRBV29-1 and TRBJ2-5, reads SAVISQKPSRDICQRGTSLTIQCQVDSQVTMMFWYRQQPGQSLTLIATANQGSEATYESGFVIDKFPISRPNLTFSTLTVSNMSPEDSSIYLCSVPDWGTQYFGPGTRLLVL.

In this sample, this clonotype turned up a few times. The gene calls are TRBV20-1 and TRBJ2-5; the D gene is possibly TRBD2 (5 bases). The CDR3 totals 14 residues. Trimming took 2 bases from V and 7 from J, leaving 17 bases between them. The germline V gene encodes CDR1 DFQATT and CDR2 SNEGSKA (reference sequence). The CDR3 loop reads CSARPLSGSGTQYF. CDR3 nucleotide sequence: TGCAGTGCTAGACCCCTCAGCGGATCAGGGACCCAGTACTTC.

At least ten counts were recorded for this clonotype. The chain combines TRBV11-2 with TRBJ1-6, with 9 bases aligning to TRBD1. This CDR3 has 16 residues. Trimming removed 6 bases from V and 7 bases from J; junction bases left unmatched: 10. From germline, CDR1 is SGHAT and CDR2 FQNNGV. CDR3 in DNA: TGTGCCAGCAGATCATACAGGGGGCGTGTGAATTCACCCCTCCACTTT. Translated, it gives CASRSYRGRVNSPLHF.

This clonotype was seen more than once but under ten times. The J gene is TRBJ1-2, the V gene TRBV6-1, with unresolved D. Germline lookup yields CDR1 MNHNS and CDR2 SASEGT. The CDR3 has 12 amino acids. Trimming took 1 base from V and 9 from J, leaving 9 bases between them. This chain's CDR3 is CASSEGHGRYTF. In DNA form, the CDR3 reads TGTGCCAGCAGTGAAGGCCACGGCCGCTACACCTTC.

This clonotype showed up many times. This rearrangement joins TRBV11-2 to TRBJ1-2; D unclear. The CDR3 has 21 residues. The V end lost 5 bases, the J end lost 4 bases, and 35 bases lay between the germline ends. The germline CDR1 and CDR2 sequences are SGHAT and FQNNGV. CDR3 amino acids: CASSQPPARFGRPPPSYGYTF. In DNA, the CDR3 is TGTGCCAGCAGCCAACCACCCGCTAGATTCGGAAGGCCGCCACCGAGCTATGGCTACACCTTC.

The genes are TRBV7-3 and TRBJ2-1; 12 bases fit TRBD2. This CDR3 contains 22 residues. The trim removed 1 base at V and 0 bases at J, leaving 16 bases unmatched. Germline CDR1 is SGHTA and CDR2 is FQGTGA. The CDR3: CASSLMPPTSGRKPSSYNEQFF. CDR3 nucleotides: TGTGCCAGCAGCTTAATGCCCCCGACTAGCGGGAGAAAACCAAGCTCCTACAATGAGCAGTTCTTC. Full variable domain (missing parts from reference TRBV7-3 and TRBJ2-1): GAGVSQTPSNKVTEKGKYVELRCDPISGHTALYWYRQSLGQGPEFLIYFQGTGAADDSGLPNDRFFAVRPEGSVSTLKIQRTERGDSAVYLCASSLMPPTSGRKPSSYNEQFFGPGTRLTVL.

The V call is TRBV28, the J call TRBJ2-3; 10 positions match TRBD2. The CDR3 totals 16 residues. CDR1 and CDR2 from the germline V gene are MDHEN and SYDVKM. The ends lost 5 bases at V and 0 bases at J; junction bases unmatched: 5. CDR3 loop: CASSQTSGLSTDTQYF. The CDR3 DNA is TGTGCCAGCAGTCAGACTAGCGGGCTCAGCACAGATACGCAGTATTTT.

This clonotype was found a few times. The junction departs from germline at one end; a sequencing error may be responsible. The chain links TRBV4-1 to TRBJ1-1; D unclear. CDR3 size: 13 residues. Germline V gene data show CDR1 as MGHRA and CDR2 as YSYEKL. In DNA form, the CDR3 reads TGTGCCAGCAGCAATACGGGAAACACTGAAGCTTTCTTT. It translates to CASSNTGNTEAFF.

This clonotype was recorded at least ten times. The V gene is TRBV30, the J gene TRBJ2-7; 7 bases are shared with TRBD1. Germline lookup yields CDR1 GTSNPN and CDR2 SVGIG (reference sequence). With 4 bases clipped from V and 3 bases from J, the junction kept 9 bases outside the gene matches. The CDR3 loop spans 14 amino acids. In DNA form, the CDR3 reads TGTGCCTGGAAACCGGGACAGACTTACTACGAGCAGTACTTC. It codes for CAWKPGQTYYEQYF. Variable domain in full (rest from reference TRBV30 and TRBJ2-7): SQTIHQWPATLVQPVGSPLSLECTVEGTSNPNLYWYRQAAGRGLQLLFYSVGIGQISSEVPQNLSASRPQDRQFILSSKKLLLSDSGFYLCAWKPGQTYYEQYFGPGTRLTVT.

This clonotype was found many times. CDR3 sequence reads: CAHGGEAVYGYTF. The DNA for the CDR3 is TGTGCCCACGGCGGCGAGGCCGTCTATGGCTACACCTTC. The V gene is TRBV2, the J gene TRBJ1-2, with no clear D. This CDR3 region has 13 residues. Deletions cut 11 bases from V and 4 bases from J, with 17 bases between. Germline V gene lookup returns CDR1 SNHLY and CDR2 FYNNEI.

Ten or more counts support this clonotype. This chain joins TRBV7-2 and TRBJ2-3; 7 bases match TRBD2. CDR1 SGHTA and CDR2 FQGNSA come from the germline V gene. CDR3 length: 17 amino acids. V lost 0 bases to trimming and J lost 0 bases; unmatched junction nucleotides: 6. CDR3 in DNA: TGTGCCAGCAGCTTAGCGCGGGCTAGCGGTAGCACAGATACGCAGTATTTT. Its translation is CASSLARASGSTDTQYF.

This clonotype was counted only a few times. As DNA, the CDR3 is TGTGCCAGCAGCCAAGATCGAGGACAGGTGAACACTGAAGCTTTCTTT. It translates to CASSQDRGQVNTEAFF. This chain connects TRBV14 to TRBJ1-1, with 7 positions matching TRBD1. The V gene's germline CDR1 is SGHDN and CDR2 FVKESK. After removal of 0 bases from V and 0 bases from J, the junction contained 4 bases not matched to a gene. CDR3 length equals 16 residues.

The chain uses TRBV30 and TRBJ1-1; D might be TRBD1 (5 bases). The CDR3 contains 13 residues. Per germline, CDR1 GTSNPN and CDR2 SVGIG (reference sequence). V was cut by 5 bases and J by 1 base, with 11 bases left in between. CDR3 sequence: CAWGPGGNTEAFF. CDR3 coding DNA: TGTGCCTGGGGGCCTGGGGGGAACACTGAAGCTTTCTTT.

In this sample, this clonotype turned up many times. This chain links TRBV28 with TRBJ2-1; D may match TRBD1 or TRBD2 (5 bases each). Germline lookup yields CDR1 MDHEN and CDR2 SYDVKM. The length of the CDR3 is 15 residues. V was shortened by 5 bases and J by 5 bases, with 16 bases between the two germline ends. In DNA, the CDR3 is TGTGCCAGCAGTCAACCCCGGGACCCCGACAATGAGCAGTTCTTC. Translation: CASSQPRDPDNEQFF.

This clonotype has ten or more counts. The CDR3 DNA follows: TGTGCCAGCAGCTTTCAGGGGACGAACACTGAAGCTTTCTTT. It is translated as CASSFQGTNTEAFF. The chain recombines TRBV13 with TRBJ1-1, with a possible D match to TRBD1 (6 bases). The CDR3 is 14 amino acids. Trimming stripped 3 bases from V and 1 base from J, with 9 bases between. CDR1 is PRHDT and CDR2 is FYEKMQ in the germline V gene (reference sequence).

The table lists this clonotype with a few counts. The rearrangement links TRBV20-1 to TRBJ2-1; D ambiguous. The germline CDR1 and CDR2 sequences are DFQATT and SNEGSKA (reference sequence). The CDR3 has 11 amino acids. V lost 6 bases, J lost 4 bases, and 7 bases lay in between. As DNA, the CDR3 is TGCAGTGCCTTAACATACAATGAGCAGTTCTTC. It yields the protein CSALTYNEQFF.

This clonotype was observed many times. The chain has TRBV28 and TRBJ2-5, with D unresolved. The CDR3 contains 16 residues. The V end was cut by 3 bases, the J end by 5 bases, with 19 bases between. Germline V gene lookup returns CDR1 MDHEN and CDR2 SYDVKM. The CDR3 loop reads CASSLLASRMAETQYF. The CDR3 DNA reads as TGTGCCAGCAGTTTGTTGGCTAGTAGGATGGCGGAGACCCAGTACTTC.

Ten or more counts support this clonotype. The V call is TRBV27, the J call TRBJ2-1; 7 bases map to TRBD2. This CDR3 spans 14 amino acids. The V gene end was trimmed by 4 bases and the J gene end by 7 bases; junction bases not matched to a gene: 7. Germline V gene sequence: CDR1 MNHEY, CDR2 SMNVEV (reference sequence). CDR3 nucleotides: TGTGCCAGCAGTTCAGCGGGGACGGTGAATGAGCAGTTCTTC. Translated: CASSSAGTVNEQFF.

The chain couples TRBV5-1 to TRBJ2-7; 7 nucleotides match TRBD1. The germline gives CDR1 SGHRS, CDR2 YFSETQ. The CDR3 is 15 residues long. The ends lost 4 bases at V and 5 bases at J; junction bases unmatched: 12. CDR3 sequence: CASSPGGRLIDEQYF. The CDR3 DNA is TGCGCCAGCAGCCCAGGGGGACGGCTGATAGACGAGCAGTACTTC.

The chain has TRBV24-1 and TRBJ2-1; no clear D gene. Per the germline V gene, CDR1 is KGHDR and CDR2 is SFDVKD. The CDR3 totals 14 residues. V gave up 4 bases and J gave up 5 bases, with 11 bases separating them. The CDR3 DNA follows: TGTGCCACCAGTGACACGGACGTCGACAATGAGCAGTTCTTC. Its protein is CATSDTDVDNEQFF.

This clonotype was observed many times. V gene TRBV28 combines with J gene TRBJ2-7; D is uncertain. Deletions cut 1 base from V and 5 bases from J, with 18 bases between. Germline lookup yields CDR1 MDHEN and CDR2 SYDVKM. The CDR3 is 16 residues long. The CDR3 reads CASSLLSLVGSNEQYF. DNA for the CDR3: TGTGCCAGCAGTTTATTAAGCCTAGTGGGCTCAAACGAGCAGTACTTC. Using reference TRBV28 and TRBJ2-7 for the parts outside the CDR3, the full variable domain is DVKVTQSSRYLVKRTGEKVFLECVQDMDHENMFWYRQDPGLGLRLIYFSYDVKMKEKGDIPEGYSVSREKKERFSLILESASTNQTSMYLCASSLLSLVGSNEQYFGPGTRLTVT.

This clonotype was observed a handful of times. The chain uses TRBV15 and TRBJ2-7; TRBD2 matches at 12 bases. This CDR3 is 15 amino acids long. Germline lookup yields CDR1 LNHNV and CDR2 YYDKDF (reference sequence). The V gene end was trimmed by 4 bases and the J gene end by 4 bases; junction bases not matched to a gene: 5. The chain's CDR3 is CATSTRLAGEYEQYF. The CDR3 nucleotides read TGTGCCACCAGCACGAGACTAGCGGGAGAATACGAGCAGTACTTC.

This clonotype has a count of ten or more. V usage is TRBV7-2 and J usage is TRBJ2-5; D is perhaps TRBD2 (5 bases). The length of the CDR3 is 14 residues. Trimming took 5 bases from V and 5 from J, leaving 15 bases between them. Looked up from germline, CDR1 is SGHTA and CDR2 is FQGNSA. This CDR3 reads CASSRTSVRETQYF. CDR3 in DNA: TGTGCCAGCAGCCGTACTAGTGTCCGGGAGACCCAGTACTTC. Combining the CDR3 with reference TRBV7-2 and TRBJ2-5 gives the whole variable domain GAGVSQSPSNKVTEKGKDVELRCDPISGHTALYWYRQSLGQGLEFLIYFQGNSAPDKSGLPSDRFSAERTGGSVSTLTIQRTQQEDSAVYLCASSRTSVRETQYFGPGTRLLVL.

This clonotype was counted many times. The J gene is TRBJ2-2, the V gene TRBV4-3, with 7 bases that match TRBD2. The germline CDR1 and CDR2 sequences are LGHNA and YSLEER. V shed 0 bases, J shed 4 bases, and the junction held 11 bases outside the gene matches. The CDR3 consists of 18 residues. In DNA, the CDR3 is TGCGCCAGCAGCCAAGATCGTCCACGGGACTACCTCACCGGGGAGCTGTTTTTT. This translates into CASSQDRPRDYLTGELFF.

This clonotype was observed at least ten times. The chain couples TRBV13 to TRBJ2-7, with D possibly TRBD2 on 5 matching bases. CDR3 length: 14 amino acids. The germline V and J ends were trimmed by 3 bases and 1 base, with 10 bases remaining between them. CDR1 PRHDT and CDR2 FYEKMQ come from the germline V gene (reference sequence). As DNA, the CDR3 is TGTGCCAGCAGCTTGGCAGCGGAGTCCTACGAGCAGTACTTC. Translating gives CASSLAAESYEQYF.

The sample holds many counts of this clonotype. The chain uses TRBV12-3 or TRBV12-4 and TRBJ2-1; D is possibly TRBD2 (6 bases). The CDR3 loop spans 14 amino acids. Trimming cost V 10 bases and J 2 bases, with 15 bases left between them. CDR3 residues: CATSQRATYNEQFF. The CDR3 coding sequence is TGTGCCACCTCCCAGCGGGCAACCTACAATGAGCAGTTCTTC.

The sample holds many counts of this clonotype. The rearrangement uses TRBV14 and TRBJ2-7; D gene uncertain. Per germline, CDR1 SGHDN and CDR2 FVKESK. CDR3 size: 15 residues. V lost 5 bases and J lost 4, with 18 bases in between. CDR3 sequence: CASSATVERHYEQYF. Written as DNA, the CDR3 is TGTGCCAGCAGCGCGACTGTGGAGCGACATTACGAGCAGTACTTC.

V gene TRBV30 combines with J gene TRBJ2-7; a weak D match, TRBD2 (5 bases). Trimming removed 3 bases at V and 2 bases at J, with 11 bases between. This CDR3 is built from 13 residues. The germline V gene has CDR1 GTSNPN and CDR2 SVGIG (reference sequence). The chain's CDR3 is CAWSPRVPYEQYF. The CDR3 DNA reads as TGTGCCTGGAGCCCGCGGGTGCCCTACGAGCAGTACTTC.